One and the same sample provided the 8 T cell receptor beta chains below, sequenced in a study of blood T cells in healthy people across ages. A second PCR, run for about 7 to 11 cycles, used a sample-barcoded 5' primer plus a J-beta primer mix. TCRdb ran MiXCR on the 5' RACE reads and lists one entry per CDR3 protein. Of fewer than 1.5 million distinct CDR3 sequences detected, around two fifths appear once; the ten largest clones hold roughly 8.2%. The sample comprised blood. These TCRs come from a woman aged 18-29 years in good health.

The CDR3 nucleotides read TGCAGCGTTGAAGCGGCTAACACAGATACGCAGTATTTT. It encodes CSVEAANTDTQYF. The chain links TRBV29-1 to TRBJ2-3; D is uncertain. The CDR3 sequence is 13 residues long. The V end lost 1 base, the J end lost 2 bases, and 7 bases lay between the germline ends. CDR1 SQVTM and CDR2 ANQGSEA come from the germline V gene.

The chain recombines TRBV6-6 with TRBJ2-7; D is unclear. V lost 8 bases, J lost 6 bases, and 8 bases lay in between. The CDR3 covers 10 residues. From germline, CDR1 is MNHNY and CDR2 SVGAGI (reference sequence). CDR3 protein: CASSYGEQYF. The CDR3 DNA reads TGTGCCAGCTCCTACGGCGAGCAGTACTTC.

This clonotype was observed a handful of times. V is TRBV11-2 and J is TRBJ2-3, with a tentative D call TRBD1 (6 bases). Germline assignment: CDR1 SGHAT and CDR2 FQNNGV. Trimming cost V 2 bases and J 4 bases, with 25 bases left between them. This CDR3 is 19 amino acids long. The CDR3: CASSLKGPVGRGGSDTQYF. The CDR3 DNA is TGTGCCAGCAGCTTAAAGGGCCCCGTAGGCAGGGGTGGATCAGATACGCAGTATTTT.

This sequence joins TRBV7-2 and TRBJ1-1, with 9 bases fitting TRBD1. J lost 7 bases, V lost 5 bases, and 8 bases had no gene match. Germline lookup yields CDR1 SGHTA and CDR2 FQGNSA. This CDR3 is 14 amino acids long. The CDR3 DNA is TGTGCCAGCAGCATAAGACAGGGGGGGGGTGAAGCTTTCTTT. Amino acid sequence: CASSIRQGGGEAFF.

J is TRBJ2-2 and V is TRBV20-1; 7 bases map to TRBD1. The germline gives CDR1 DFQATT, CDR2 SNEGSKA (reference sequence). Trimming cost V 0 bases and J 2 bases; bases outside gene matches: 6. This CDR3 is built from 16 residues. CDR3 nucleotide sequence: TGCAGTGCTAGAGATCCGACAGGGCGAAACACCGGGGAGCTGTTTTTT. This translates into CSARDPTGRNTGELFF.

This chain uses TRBV6-2 or TRBV6-3 with TRBJ2-5; TRBD1 or TRBD2 may be the D gene (5 bases each). Trimming removed 2 bases at V and 0 bases at J, with 10 bases between. The CDR3 covers 15 residues. From germline, CDR1 is MNHEY and CDR2 SVGEGT. For the CDR3, the DNA is TGTGCCAGCAGTTACCGGGACGCGTACCAAGAGACCCAGTACTTC. It specifies CASSYRDAYQETQYF.

The rearrangement joins TRBV3-1 to TRBJ2-4; D gene unclear. The J call may be wrong; the DNA end is better matched by TRBJ2-7. Germline V lookup: CDR1 LGHDT, CDR2 YNNKEL (reference sequence). CDR3 length: 14 residues. The CDR3 reads CASSLDTASYEQYF. CDR3 nucleotides: TGTGCCAGCAGCCTCGACACAGCCTCCTACGAGCAGTACTTC.

This clonotype was found many times. The chain recombines TRBV5-1 with TRBJ2-1, with 8 nucleotides matching TRBD1. J gave up 3 bases and V 7 bases, and 3 bases lay outside the gene matches. Germline CDR1 is SGHRS and CDR2 is YFSETQ. The CDR3 loop spans 13 amino acids. This CDR3 reads CASRDRIYNEQFF. DNA of the CDR3: TGCGCCAGCCGGGACAGGATCTACAATGAGCAGTTCTTC.